One sample yielded the 6 T cell receptor beta chains listed below, sequenced in a study of T cells after yellow fever vaccination. Using its own MiXCR run on the 5' RACE reads, TCRdb lists one record per CDR3 protein. The table includes 550,000 to 750,000 distinct CDR3 sequences, approximately 13% detected once. Sequenced material: PBMCs, taken on the day of the yellow fever booster vaccination. All receptors come from a man aged 25 to 45 who received the YFV17D yellow fever vaccine.

This clonotype has only a few counts. This chain joins TRBV11-2 and TRBJ2-7; 8 bases align to TRBD2. V shed 11 bases and J 5 bases; nucleotides not matched to a gene: 14. Germline CDR1 is SGHAT and CDR2 is FQNNGV. The CDR3 is made up of 14 amino acids. The CDR3 spells CAAARSSGRHEQYF. The CDR3 bases are TGTGCCGCCGCCCGTAGCAGCGGGAGACACGAGCAGTACTTC.

The chain recombines TRBV4-2 with TRBJ2-7; TRBD2 is a possible D gene (6 bases). The germline CDR1 and CDR2 sequences are LGHNA and YNFKEQ. There are 14 residues in the CDR3. Trimming shortened V by 0 bases and J by 6 bases, and 12 bases separated the two germline ends. The DNA of the CDR3 is TGTGCCAGCAGCCAAGAGGCGGGAATTTTCGAGCAGTACTTC. As protein: CASSQEAGIFEQYF.

The chain uses TRBV7-8 and TRBJ2-1, with 16 bases identical to TRBD2. There are 17 residues in the CDR3. CDR1 SGHVS and CDR2 FQNEAQ come from the germline V gene. Trimming cost V 6 bases and J 10 bases; bases outside gene matches: 12. CDR3 loop: CASSSPGTSGRALEQFF. As DNA, the CDR3 is TGTGCCAGCAGTTCCCCCGGGACTAGCGGGAGGGCCCTGGAGCAGTTCTTC.

This clonotype was picked up a small number of times. The V and J genes are TRBV12-3 or TRBV12-4 and TRBJ2-1, with TRBD2 matching 11 bases. Losses at the gene ends were 3 bases for V and 8 bases for J; bases not matched to a gene: 9. The CDR3 covers 16 residues. The CDR3 coding sequence is TGTGCCAGCAGTTTTGGTAGCGGGAGGGCCGGCGATGAGCAGTTCTTC. This codes for CASSFGSGRAGDEQFF.

At least ten counts were recorded for this clonotype. The chain carries TRBV27 and TRBJ2-1; the D gene is possibly TRBD2 (6 bases). The CDR3 has 17 amino acids. The germline CDR1 and CDR2 sequences are MNHEY and SMNVEV (reference sequence). The V and J ends lost 1 base and 1 base respectively, with 14 bases between them. The CDR3 DNA follows: TGTGCCAGCAGTTTATTATCCGGGAGAAGTTCCTACAATGAGCAGTTCTTC. Its translation is CASSLLSGRSSYNEQFF.

This clonotype was found a few times. V is TRBV6-1 and J is TRBJ1-1, with TRBD1 as a possible D gene (6 bases). Germline CDR1 is MNHNS and CDR2 is SASEGT. The CDR3 consists of 13 residues. V lost 5 bases, J lost 7 bases, and 14 bases lay in between. This CDR3 is CASSRTVEIEAFF. CDR3 bases: TGTGCCAGCAGTCGGACAGTCGAAATTGAAGCTTTCTTT.